This T cell receptor (beta chain) was profiled in a study of Tregs in tolerant kidney transplant recipients. Recipients received nonmyeloablative bone marrow transplants from related graft donors, with transient mixed chimerism. Unstimulated Tregs (CD4+CD25+CD127-) and CD4+CD25- non-Tregs were sorted from PBMCs. Germline CDR1 SGHTA, CDR2 FQGTGA. V lost 5 bases and J lost 6, with 20 bases in between. CDR3 length: 16 amino acids. Clones were read by immunoSEQ multiplex PCR, and TCRdb kept only the in-frame ones, dropping some. Here the sample spans about 100,000 clones, approximately 94% being singletons.

The source was CD4+ T cells from blood (PBMCs), collected 12 months after the transplant. This chain connects TRBV7-3 to TRBJ2-1, with D possibly being TRBD2 (6 bases). The receptor was isolated from a human patient who received a combined kidney and bone marrow transplant. Part of the T cell pool may stem from the graft donor. Written as DNA, the CDR3 is TGTGCCAGCAGCCCCGAGCGGGCTGAGGGAGTCAATGAGCAGTTCTTC. Encoded protein: CASSPERAEGVNEQFF.